This T cell receptor (beta chain) is from a study of human T cells and chemical hapten exposure. This CDR3 has 14 amino acids. The V end lost 6 bases, the J end lost 7 bases, and 19 bases lay between the germline ends. From germline, CDR1 is SQVTM and CDR2 ANQGSEA. This clonotype came up many times. Stated time point: pre-sensitization, week 0. Regarding treatment: therapeutic diphenylcyclopropenone sensitization with weekly scalp DPC. TCRdb redid the calling of the RACE reads with MiXCR, one entry per CDR3 protein. The sample records around 95,000 distinct CDR3 sequences, 9.5% to 14% being singletons.

This TCR was sampled from a woman in her sixties with alopecia areata. Some clones in this sample may be carry-over from other donors' samples. The sequencing used whole blood, collected in connection with sensitization to the hapten diphenylcyclopropenone (DPC). The V gene is TRBV29-1, the J gene TRBJ2-1; a weak D match, TRBD2 (5 bases). The CDR3 region has the DNA TGCAGCGTAGACTATCCTCCCCCTATGAATGAGCAGTTCTTC. As protein: CSVDYPPPMNEQFF.